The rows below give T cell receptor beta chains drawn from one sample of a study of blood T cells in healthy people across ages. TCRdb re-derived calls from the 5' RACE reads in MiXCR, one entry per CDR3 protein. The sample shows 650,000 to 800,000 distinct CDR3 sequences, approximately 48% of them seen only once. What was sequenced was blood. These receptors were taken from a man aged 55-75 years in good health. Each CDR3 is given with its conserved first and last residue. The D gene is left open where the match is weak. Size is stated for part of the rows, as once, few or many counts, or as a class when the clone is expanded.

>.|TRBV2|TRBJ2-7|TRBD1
CASLGTGARSSYEQYF
TGTGCCTCCTTGGGGACAGGTGCTCGGAGCTCCTACGAGCAGTACTTC
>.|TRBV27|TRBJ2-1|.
CASSLNPRSYNEQFF
TGTGCCAGCAGTTTGAATCCCCGATCCTACAATGAGCAGTTCTTC
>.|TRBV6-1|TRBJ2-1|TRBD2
CASISGGSIDEQFF
TGTGCCAGCATTAGCGGGGGGTCCATAGATGAGCAGTTCTTC
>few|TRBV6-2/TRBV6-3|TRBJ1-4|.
CASSPYVYSDRPGNEKLFF
TGTGCCAGCAGTCCCTACGTATATTCCGACAGGCCGGGGAACGAAAAACTGTTTTTT
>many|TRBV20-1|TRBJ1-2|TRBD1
CSARTTGQGYGYTF
TGCAGTGCTAGAACCACGGGACAGGGTTATGGCTACACCTTC
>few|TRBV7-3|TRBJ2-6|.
CASSLSASSGANVLTF
TGTGCCAGCAGCTTATCTGCGAGCTCTGGGGCCAACGTCCTGACTTTC
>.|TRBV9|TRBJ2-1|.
CASSVGLGLNEQFF
TGTGCCAGCAGCGTAGGTCTAGGGCTCAATGAGCAGTTCTTC
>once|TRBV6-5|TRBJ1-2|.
CASSHVSGTAGYGYTF
TGTGCCAGCAGTCACGTATCCGGGACGGCTGGCTATGGCTACACCTTC
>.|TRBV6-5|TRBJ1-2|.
CASSSDSPIYGYTF
TGTGCCAGCAGTTCCGACAGCCCGATCTACGGCTACACCTTC
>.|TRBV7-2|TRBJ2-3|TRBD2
CASSLAPAGGNPDTQYF
TGTGCCAGCAGCTTAGCTCCAGCGGGGGGTAACCCAGATACGCAGTATTTT
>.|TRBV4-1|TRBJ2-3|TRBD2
CASRGGRGDTQYF
TGCGCCAGCCGCGGGGGGCGGGGAGATACGCAGTATTTT
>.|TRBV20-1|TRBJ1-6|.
CSAREAKGRSSPLHF
TGCAGTGCTAGAGAAGCGAAAGGTCGGTCATCACCCCTCCACTTT
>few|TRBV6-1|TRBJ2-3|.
CASSGEAEDTQYF
TGTGCCAGCAGTGGGGAGGCGGAAGATACGCAGTATTTT
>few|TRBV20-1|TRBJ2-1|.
CSARGPGPYNEQFF
TGCAGTGCTAGAGGGCCGGGCCCCTACAATGAGCAGTTCTTC
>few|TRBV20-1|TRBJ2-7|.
CSARPGVWAEGEQYF
TGCAGTGCTAGACCCGGTGTGTGGGCAGAGGGCGAGCAGTACTTC
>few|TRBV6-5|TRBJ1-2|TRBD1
CASSYSGQGSGYTF
TGTGCCAGCAGTTACTCCGGACAGGGCTCTGGCTACACCTTC
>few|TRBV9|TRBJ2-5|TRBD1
CASSAQGAHQETQYF
TGTGCCAGCAGCGCCCAGGGGGCCCACCAAGAGACCCAGTACTTC
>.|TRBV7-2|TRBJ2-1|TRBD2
CASSKLAGGGYKEQFF
TGTGCCAGCAGCAAACTAGCGGGGGGTGGTTACAAAGAGCAGTTCTTC
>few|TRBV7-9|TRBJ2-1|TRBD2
CASSLAQSGGYNEQFF
TGTGCCAGCAGCTTAGCGCAAAGCGGGGGGTACAATGAGCAGTTCTTC
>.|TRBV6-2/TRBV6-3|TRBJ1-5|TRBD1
CASAKGQGSNQPQHF
TGTGCCAGCGCTAAAGGACAGGGGAGCAATCAGCCCCAGCATTTT
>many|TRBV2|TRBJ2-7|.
CASSEENHLDTAYEQYF
TGTGCCAGCAGTGAAGAGAACCACTTGGACACAGCCTACGAGCAGTACTTC
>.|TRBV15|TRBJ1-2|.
CATSRDSSYGYTF
TGTGCCACCAGCAGAGATTCCAGCTATGGCTACACCTTC
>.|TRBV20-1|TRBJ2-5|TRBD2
CSARGTSGGFQETQYF
TGCAGTGCCAGGGGGACTAGCGGGGGTTTCCAAGAGACCCAGTACTTC